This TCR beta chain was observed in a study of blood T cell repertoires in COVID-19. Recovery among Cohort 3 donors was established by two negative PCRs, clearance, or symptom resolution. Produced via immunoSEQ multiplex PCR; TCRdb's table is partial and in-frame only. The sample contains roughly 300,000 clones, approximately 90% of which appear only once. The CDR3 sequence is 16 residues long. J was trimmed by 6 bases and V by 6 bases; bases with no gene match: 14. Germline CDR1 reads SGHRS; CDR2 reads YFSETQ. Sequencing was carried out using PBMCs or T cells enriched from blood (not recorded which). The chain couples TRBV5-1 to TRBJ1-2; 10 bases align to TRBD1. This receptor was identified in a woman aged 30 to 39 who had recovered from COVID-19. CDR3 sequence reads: CASTTGTGVLRDGYTF. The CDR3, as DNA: TGCGCCAGCACGACCGGGACAGGGGTTCTTCGCGATGGCTACACCTTC.